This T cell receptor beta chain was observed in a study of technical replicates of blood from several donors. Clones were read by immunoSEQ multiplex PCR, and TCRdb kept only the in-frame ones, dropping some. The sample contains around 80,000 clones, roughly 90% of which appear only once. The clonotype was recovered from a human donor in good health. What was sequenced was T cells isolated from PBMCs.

This CDR3 is CASRPTSGYEQYF. As DNA, the CDR3 is TGTGCCAGCCGGCCGACTAGCGGCTACGAGCAGTACTTC. This chain connects TRBV28 to TRBJ2-7, with 9 positions matching TRBD2. The J segment lost 3 bases and the V segment lost 8 bases, leaving 5 bases of the junction unmatched. CDR1 MDHEN and CDR2 SYDVKM come from the germline V gene. This CDR3 region has 13 residues.